This is a list of T cell receptor beta chains from one sample in a study of T cell responses to AZD1222 COVID-19 vaccine. Repertoires were generated with immunoSEQ multiplex PCR, while TCRdb's copy carries only in-frame clones and drops some. Among under 200,000 clones listed, roughly 93% were seen once. This sample comprised peripheral blood, obtained on day 0 of AZD1222 vaccination. The receptors here all came from an adult in good health. Both conserved end residues are trimmed from each CDR3. The order of the fields is V gene, J gene, D gene, CDR3 protein. D genes are given only for firm matches.

TRBV7-7,TRBJ2-1,TRBD2,ASSPGLAAYNEQF
TRBV9,TRBJ1-1,-,ASSSFHGYTEAF
TRBV23-1,TRBJ2-5,TRBD2,ASSQPAGGETQY
TRBV5-1,TRBJ2-1,TRBD2,ASSLVLAGNNEQF
TRBV2,TRBJ2-7,-,ASSGPGRDEQY
TRBV21-1,TRBJ2-7,-,ASSKDREYEQY
TRBV28,TRBJ2-2,TRBD1,ASSRTFRGSNTGELF
TRBV7-9,TRBJ2-2,-,ASNQAPGSGELF
TRBV7-9,TRBJ1-2,-,ASSHPLTGFGGYGYT
TRBV4-3,TRBJ2-3,-,ASSQTMGTTDTQY
TRBV27,TRBJ1-5,TRBD1,ASTPGGSNQPQH
TRBV9,TRBJ2-7,-,ASSVGYEQY
TRBV6-6,TRBJ2-1,TRBD2,ASSGRENEQF
TRBV11-2,TRBJ2-2,-,ASSDPGRNTGELF
TRBV23-1,TRBJ1-2,-,ASRWDCLRGYT
TRBV14,TRBJ1-1,TRBD1,ASSLRTGTGDTEAF